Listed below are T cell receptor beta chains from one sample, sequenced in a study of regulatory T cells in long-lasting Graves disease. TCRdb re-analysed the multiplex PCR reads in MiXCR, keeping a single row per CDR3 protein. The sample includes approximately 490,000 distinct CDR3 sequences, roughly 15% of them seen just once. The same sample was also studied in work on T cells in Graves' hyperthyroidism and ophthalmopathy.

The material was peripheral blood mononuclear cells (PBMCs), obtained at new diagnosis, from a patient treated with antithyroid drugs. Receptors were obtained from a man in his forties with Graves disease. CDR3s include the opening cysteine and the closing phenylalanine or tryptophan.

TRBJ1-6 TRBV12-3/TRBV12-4 CASSSEVWRNSPLHF
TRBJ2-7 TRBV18 CASSYSRDRSYEQYF
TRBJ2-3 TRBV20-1 CSASRSASGTDTQYF
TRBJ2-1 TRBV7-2 CASSLDLVFDEQFF
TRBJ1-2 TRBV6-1 CASKVDSDYGYTF
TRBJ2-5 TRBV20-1 CSANYPGETQYF
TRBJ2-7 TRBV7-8 CASSLGHSSYEQYF
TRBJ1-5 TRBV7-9 CASSQDHGPQHF
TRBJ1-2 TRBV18 CASSPRSRLDYGYTF
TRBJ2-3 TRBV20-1 CSARGTSGPGTQYF
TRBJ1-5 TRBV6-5 CASSYDTRPGGAKWGNQPQHF
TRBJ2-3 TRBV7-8 CASSLAASGMSRGTDTQYF
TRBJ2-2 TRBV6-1 CASSPGTLNTGELFF
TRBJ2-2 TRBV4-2 CASSQERLRNTGELFF
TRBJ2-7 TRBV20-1 CSAPRGEDKGQYEQYF
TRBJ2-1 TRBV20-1 CSARVASAITALHPNEQFF
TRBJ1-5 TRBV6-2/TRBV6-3 CASRRDRESQPQHF
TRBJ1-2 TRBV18 CASSPYGTSGYTF
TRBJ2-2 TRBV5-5 CASSLARELLF
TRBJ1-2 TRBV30 CAWSGVSRGYTF
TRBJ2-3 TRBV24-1 CATSGDRSTDTQYF
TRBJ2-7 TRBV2 CASGRSSSYEQYF
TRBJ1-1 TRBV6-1 CASRTTGGNTEAFF
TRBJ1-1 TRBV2 CASSFRGTQAFF
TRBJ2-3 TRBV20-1 CSASGLGTNPVTDTQYF
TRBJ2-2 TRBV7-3 CASSSRTANTGELFF
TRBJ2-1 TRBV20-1 CSAGKDPLAGSYNEQFF
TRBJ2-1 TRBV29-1 CSVGTGGYNEQFF
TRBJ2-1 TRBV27 CASSLLAGGFYNEQFF
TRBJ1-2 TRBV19 CASSISRTDGYTF
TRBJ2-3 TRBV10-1 CASSRQGADTQYF
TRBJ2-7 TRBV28 CASSFSGQGNYEQYF
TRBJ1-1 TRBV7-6 CASSKRQGGNTEAFF
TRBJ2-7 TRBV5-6 CASSFDEINYEQYF
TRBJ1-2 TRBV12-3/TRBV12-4 CASSPGLDGGYTF
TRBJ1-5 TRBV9 CASSVAGTVSNQPQHF
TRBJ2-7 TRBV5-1 CASSLSPGQGNNEQYF
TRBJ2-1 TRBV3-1 CASTGTSNSYNEQFF
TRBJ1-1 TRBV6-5 CASSYGTAMNTEAFF
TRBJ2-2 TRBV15 CATSRSGQGRTGELFF
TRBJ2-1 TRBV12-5 CASGLTGSNEQFF
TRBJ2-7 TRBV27 CASSLSGYSEQYF
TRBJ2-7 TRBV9 CASSVGGGEQYF
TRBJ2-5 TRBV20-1 CSAREGAKETQYF
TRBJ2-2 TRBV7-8 CASSPPGTGSTGELFF
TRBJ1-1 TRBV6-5 CASSSGNTEAFF